This T cell receptor beta chain was sequenced in a study of tumor-infiltrating lymphocytes in primary liver carcinoma (dated by TCRdb to 2016 to 2017). Background on the whole study: Of the five patients, three men and two women aged 30 to 69 years, four had hepatocellular carcinoma and one had combined HCC and intrahepatic cholangiocarcinoma. The tumors of the five patients were staged as T1-T3 N0M0, with maximum diameters ranging from roughly 4 to 10 cm. Samples yielded roughly 3.65 to 7.13 million productive TCRbeta reads; read depth did not differ significantly between tissue types. Across five regions of each liver tumor, along with adjacent normal tissue and blood, the study brought together TCRbeta repertoire sequencing, expression microarrays and whole-exome sequencing. A total of roughly 35 specimens from 5 patients underwent TCRbeta repertoire sequencing, comprising 25 tumor regions, 5 adjacent noncancerous liver tissues and 5 peripheral blood samples. Technical replicate repertoires showed high reproducibility, with mean shared-clone rates roughly 0.89 and correlation coefficients above 0.98.

Without any cell sorting, total RNA and DNA were extracted together from about 20-30 mg of bulk tissue using the AllPrep DNA/RNA mini kit. Surgical resection was performed in China between 2015 and early 2016 on about 5 patients with histopathologically diagnosed primary liver carcinoma. Chronic HBV infection was present in the patients, and the patients were treatment-naive at sampling. Fresh tumor and adjacent tissue pieces were bisected; one half was stored in RNAlater at -80°C, the other sent for histology. Using a constant-region primer and ProtoScript II reverse transcriptase, TCRbeta-specific cDNA was reverse-transcribed from 500 ng total RNA. The TCRbeta libraries were prepared through three rounds of nested multiplex PCR following a slightly modified ARM-PCR procedure. A final 25-cycle PCR with Deep VentR polymerase added sample barcodes and Illumina adapters. Before sequencing, amplicons between 200 and 500 bp were purified from gel using a QIAquick gel extraction kit. An Illumina HiSeq 2500 was used to sequence the TCRbeta amplicons with 250-bp paired-end reads. Per the original workflow: Reads were quality-trimmed with Trimmomatic v0.33, and paired reads were merged with FLASH v1.2.11 to recover full CDR3 sequences. V, D and J germline segments were assigned to the rearranged TCRbeta sequences using MiGEC v1.2.1b. Clonotype statistics and Shannon-Wiener diversity indices were computed with VDJtools v1.0.0. To cut down on sampling bias, every analysis after diversity analysis relied on just the 250 most abundant clonotypes from each sample. Starting from the raw public reads, TCRdb applied fastp trimming at Q25, assembled clones with MiXCR and retained in-frame beta chains. A single entry per CDR3 protein holds the most common genes and DNA from its merged rows. TCRdb, not the original authors, processed these V and J calls. Present in this sample are 80,000 to 100,000 distinct CDR3 sequences, around 68% of which were seen just once. The ten largest make up around 27% of the sample.

Here is what the overall study found, with its caveats: Since the samples were bulk and unsorted, there was no way to compare CD4+ and CD8+ T cell repertoires. Only five patients were included in the study, and the authors note that the findings should be validated in a larger study. Only the TCR beta chain was sequenced, which likely underestimates true repertoire diversity because unpaired alpha chains were not captured. Pairs of tumor regions showed greater repertoire overlap (mean around 36%) than tumor-adjacent pairs (approximately 17%) or tumor-blood pairs (roughly 14%), which is consistent with antigen-driven expansion. The top 250 clones made up a significantly larger repertoire fraction in tumors than in blood (p = 0.039).

The sample holds many counts of this clonotype. Its target antigen remains unknown. Within one base of it there is no much larger clone, and no base qualities were kept. This TCR was sampled from a middle-aged man with primary liver carcinoma and hepatitis B virus infection. The sequenced sample was tumor-adjacent normal liver tissue.

The CDR3 corresponds to CASSLGGQGGYTGELFF. The DNA sequence is given as TGTGCCAGCAGTTTAGGTGGACAGGGCGGGTACACCGGGGAGCTGTTTTTT. Rearrangement joined TRBV12-3 or TRBV12-4 to TRBJ2-2; 8 bases in the junction line up with TRBD1. The CDR3 contains 17 residues, cysteine and phenylalanine counted. This entry keeps only the CDR3 DNA: 51 bases, framed from base 1. The germline V end is reduced by 1 base and the J end by 3 bases; junction bases left unmatched: 7.